These 24 T cell receptor beta chains were all obtained from the same sample, sequenced in a study of blood T cell repertoires in COVID-19. Only in-frame clones appear in the TCRdb table, and some are missing; sequencing was by immunoSEQ multiplex PCR. There are over 120,000 clones in the sample; about 89% occur only once, and 37% lies in the top ten. What was sequenced was peripheral blood. The receptors originated from a man between 50 and 59 years old who had recovered from COVID-19.

The rearrangement uses TRBV29-1 and TRBJ2-7, with D perhaps matching TRBD1 (6 bases). The CDR3 consists of 12 residues. V lost 6 bases and J lost 3, with 12 bases in between. The V gene's germline CDR1 is SQVTM and CDR2 ANQGSEA. As DNA, the CDR3 is TGCAGCGTCGATCAACAGGGCTACGAGCAGTACTTC. Translating it yields CSVDQQGYEQYF.

This clone was recorded once. V gene TRBV19 combines with J gene TRBJ2-1; 10 nucleotides match TRBD2. With V trimmed by 6 bases and J by 4 bases, 6 bases remained unmatched. Germline V gene lookup returns CDR1 LNHDA and CDR2 SQIVND (reference sequence). This CDR3 is 15 amino acids long. For the CDR3, the DNA is TGTGCCAGTAGCCATAGCGGGGGGTCATACAATGAGCAGTTCTTC. Amino acid sequence: CASSHSGGSYNEQFF.

The chain joins TRBV20-1 to TRBJ2-5; TRBD2 matches 8 bases. Germline CDR1 reads DFQATT; CDR2 reads SNEGSKA (reference sequence). Losses at the gene ends were 3 bases for V and 1 base for J; bases not matched to a gene: 10. The CDR3 consists of 16 residues. The CDR3 loop reads CSASLSSGELQETQYF. Here the CDR3 DNA reads TGCAGTGCTAGTTTGAGTAGCGGGGAACTCCAAGAGACCCAGTACTTC.

V usage is TRBV6-6 and J usage is TRBJ2-1, with D tentatively TRBD1 (6 bases). The CDR3 totals 16 residues. From germline, CDR1 is MNHNY and CDR2 SVGAGI (reference sequence). V lost 0 bases and J 5 bases, leaving 14 bases between the germline ends. The DNA for the CDR3 is TGTGCCAGCAGTTACTCCGGGACACCTTTAGACAATGAGCAGTTCTTC. Protein product: CASSYSGTPLDNEQFF.

V gene TRBV5-5 combines with J gene TRBJ1-1; D remains ambiguous. The germline gives CDR1 SGHKS, CDR2 YYEKEE (reference sequence). Trimming took off 2 bases at V and 1 base at J, with 9 bases between the two ends. CDR3 length: 14 residues. The CDR3 here is CASSLRQENTEAFF. The CDR3 DNA is TGTGCCAGCAGCTTACGCCAGGAGAACACTGAAGCTTTCTTT.

This clone was recorded a few times. V and J are TRBV3-1 (or the pseudogene TRBV3-2) and TRBJ1-2, with TRBD1 as a possible D gene (6 bases). From germline, CDR1 is LGHDT and CDR2 YNNKEL (reference sequence). Trimming took off 4 bases at V and 7 bases at J, with 13 bases between the two ends. The CDR3 is made up of 13 amino acids. The CDR3 bases are TGTGCCAGCAGCCTAAACAGGGCCCCTGGCTACACCTTC. Translated: CASSLNRAPGYTF.

This chain joins TRBV19 and TRBJ2-5; D might be TRBD2 (6 bases). Germline lookup yields CDR1 LNHDA and CDR2 SQIVND (reference sequence). V lost 3 bases, J lost 5 bases, and 13 bases lay in between. The CDR3 has 14 residues. This chain's CDR3 is CASSIGGRAETQYF. The DNA of the CDR3 is TGTGCCAGTAGTATCGGGGGAAGAGCGGAGACCCAGTACTTC.

The V call is TRBV19, the J call TRBJ1-2; TRBD1 aligns across 7 bases. The CDR3 extends over 17 amino acids. Unmatched junction bases numbered 18, after V lost 6 bases and J lost 5 bases. Looked up from germline, CDR1 is LNHDA and CDR2 is SQIVND (reference sequence). Written as DNA, the CDR3 is TGTGCCAGTAGAACACCGGGACAGATACCGAGACATTATGGCTACACCTTC. Residues: CASRTPGQIPRHYGYTF. Using reference TRBV19 and TRBJ1-2 for the parts outside the CDR3, the full variable domain is DGGITQSPKYLFRKEGQNVTLSCEQNLNHDAMYWYRQDPGQGLRLIYYSQIVNDFQKGDIAEGYSVSREKKESFPLTVTSAQKNPTAFYLCASRTPGQIPRHYGYTFGSGTRLTVV.

The rearrangement links TRBV7-2 to TRBJ2-5; D is uncertain. Germline V gene data show CDR1 as SGHTA and CDR2 as FQGNSA. The CDR3 covers 13 residues. The V and J ends lost 5 bases and 1 base respectively, with 8 bases between them. CDR3 sequence (DNA): TGTGCCAGCAGCCCGCTACTCCAAGAGACCCAGTACTTC. Its translation: CASSPLLQETQYF. The entire variable domain, with the rest obtained from reference TRBV7-2 and TRBJ2-5, is as follows: GAGVSQSPSNKVTEKGKDVELRCDPISGHTALYWYRQSLGQGLEFLIYFQGNSAPDKSGLPSDRFSAERTGGSVSTLTIQRTQQEDSAVYLCASSPLLQETQYFGPGTRLLVL.

The chain combines TRBV7-2 with TRBJ1-1; 9 nucleotides align to TRBD1. The CDR3 runs to 15 residues. Trimming removed 8 bases from V and 3 bases from J; junction bases left unmatched: 10. In germline, CDR1 is SGHTA, CDR2 FQGNSA. CDR3 sequence reads: CASATQTGGDTEAFF. The CDR3 region has the DNA TGTGCCAGCGCCACTCAGACAGGGGGGGACACTGAAGCTTTCTTT.

This chain uses TRBV3-1 (or the pseudogene TRBV3-2) with TRBJ2-2; TRBD2 matches 10 bases. The CDR3 is 16 residues long. The ends lost 5 bases at V and 3 bases at J; junction bases unmatched: 6. CDR1 is LGHDT, CDR2 YNNKEL, per germline (reference sequence). The CDR3 here is CASSYSGTSDTGELFF. For the CDR3, the DNA is TGTGCCAGCAGCTACTCCGGGACTAGCGACACCGGGGAGCTGTTTTTT.

The chain joins TRBV2 to TRBJ2-5; maybe TRBD2 (6 bases). Germline V gene sequence: CDR1 SNHLY, CDR2 FYNNEI. The CDR3 consists of 13 residues. Trimming took 7 bases from V and 5 from J, leaving 14 bases between them. The CDR3 protein is CASTETRRETQYF. CDR3 DNA sequence: TGTGCCAGCACCGAGACTAGGCGGGAGACCCAGTACTTC.

The chain joins TRBV3-1 (or the pseudogene TRBV3-2) to TRBJ2-5; TRBD2 agrees at 12 bases. With V trimmed by 0 bases and J by 5 bases, 19 bases remained unmatched. Germline-derived CDR1 and CDR2 are LGHDT and YNNKEL (reference sequence). The CDR3 loop spans 21 amino acids. The CDR3, as DNA: TGTGCCAGCAGCCAAGAATTGGGTGGGGCTAGCGGGGGGGCATACGAGGAGACCCAGTACTTC. Translating gives CASSQELGGASGGAYEETQYF.

The chain uses TRBV30 and TRBJ1-6; D is perhaps TRBD1 (6 bases). The germline V and J ends were trimmed by 1 base and 0 bases, with 13 bases remaining between them. The length of the CDR3 is 17 residues. Germline loops: CDR1 GTSNPN, CDR2 SVGIG (reference sequence). The CDR3 DNA reads as TGTGCCTGGAGTGATTGGGACACCTTCTCCTATAATTCACCCCTCCACTTT. It yields the protein CAWSDWDTFSYNSPLHF.

The genes are TRBV7-2 and TRBJ2-1; 9 nucleotides match TRBD1. The CDR3 is made up of 15 amino acids. Germline V gene data show CDR1 as SGHTA and CDR2 as FQGNSA. V shed 5 bases, J shed 6 bases, and the junction held 8 bases outside the gene matches. The CDR3 bases are TGTGCCAGCAGCATTTCGGGACAGGGTGTCAATGAGCAGTTCTTC. This sequence encodes CASSISGQGVNEQFF.

This rearrangement joins TRBV3-1 (or the pseudogene TRBV3-2) to TRBJ2-7; the match to TRBD1 covers 8 bases. Trimming cost V 3 bases and J 3 bases; bases outside gene matches: 7. From germline, CDR1 is LGHDT and CDR2 YNNKEL (reference sequence). CDR3 length: 15 residues. CDR3 loop: CASSQSTGGLYEQYF. The CDR3 region has the DNA TGTGCCAGCAGCCAGAGTACAGGGGGGCTCTACGAGCAGTACTTC.

V is TRBV7-6 and J is TRBJ2-2; 8 bases line up with TRBD1. CDR1 SGHVS and CDR2 FNYEAQ come from the germline V gene. Trimming took 5 bases from V and 7 from J; bases not matched to a gene: 9. This CDR3 spans 15 amino acids. The CDR3: CASSAGQGEFGELFF. CDR3 bases: TGTGCCAGCAGCGCTGGACAGGGCGAATTCGGGGAGCTGTTTTTT.

J is TRBJ2-5 and V is TRBV11-2; 7 nucleotides line up with TRBD1. The junction had 7 bases not matched to a gene; V was cut back by 4 bases and J by 2 bases. This CDR3 is 15 amino acids long. Germline V gene data show CDR1 as SGHAT and CDR2 as FQNNGV. The CDR3: CASSWGRGFQETQYF. As DNA, the CDR3 is TGTGCCAGCAGCTGGGGCAGGGGGTTTCAAGAGACCCAGTACTTC.

V usage is TRBV19 and J usage is TRBJ2-1; 9 bases are shared with TRBD1. Trimming at V came to 4 bases and at J to 4 bases, leaving 5 bases not matched to a gene. The CDR3 is 15 amino acids. The V gene's germline CDR1 is LNHDA and CDR2 SQIVND (reference sequence). This CDR3 reads CASSSGTGIYNEQFF. The DNA for the CDR3 is TGTGCCAGTAGTAGCGGGACAGGGATTTACAATGAGCAGTTCTTC. The full variable domain, in which reference TRBV19 and TRBJ2-1 provide the parts outside the CDR3, is DGGITQSPKYLFRKEGQNVTLSCEQNLNHDAMYWYRQDPGQGLRLIYYSQIVNDFQKGDIAEGYSVSREKKESFPLTVTSAQKNPTAFYLCASSSGTGIYNEQFFGPGTRLTVL.

V is TRBV2 and J is TRBJ2-5; 9 bases line up with TRBD1. The CDR3 is 17 amino acids. The germline V gene has CDR1 SNHLY and CDR2 FYNNEI. V lost 4 bases to trimming and J lost 4 bases; unmatched junction nucleotides: 13. The CDR3 reads CASSGAGTGYYRETQYF. CDR3 DNA sequence: TGTGCCAGCAGTGGGGCCGGGACAGGGTACTATCGAGAGACCCAGTACTTC.

The chain carries TRBV6-2 or TRBV6-3 and TRBJ2-2; D not resolved. Per the germline V gene, CDR1 is MNHEY and CDR2 is SVGEGT. The CDR3 sequence is 13 residues long. Deletions cut 0 bases from V and 13 bases from J, with 12 bases between. The DNA of the CDR3 is TGTGCCAGCAGTTACTCCCAGTTGGCAGGGCTGTTTTTT. It codes for CASSYSQLAGLFF.

This clone was detected a few times. The chain uses TRBV3-1 (or the pseudogene TRBV3-2) and TRBJ1-2; TRBD1 agrees at 8 bases. The CDR3 loop spans 13 amino acids. The V segment lost 6 bases and the J segment 8 bases; nucleotides outside the gene matches: 8. Germline assignment: CDR1 LGHDT and CDR2 YNNKEL (reference sequence). The CDR3 sequence is CASRHGTGGGYTF. CDR3 sequence (DNA): TGTGCCAGCAGACATGGGACAGGCGGCGGCTACACCTTC.

V is TRBV5-4 and J is TRBJ2-7, with 12 bases that match TRBD2. Per the germline V gene, CDR1 is SGHNT and CDR2 is YYREEE (reference sequence). This CDR3 comprises 16 residues. J gave up 2 bases and V 3 bases, and 6 bases lay outside the gene matches. The CDR3 DNA is TGTGCCAGCAGCTCGGTCCTAGCGGGGGGGCCCTACGAGCAGTACTTC. It specifies CASSSVLAGGPYEQYF.

The V call is TRBV30, the J call TRBJ2-5; perhaps TRBD2 as D (5 bases). CDR1 GTSNPN and CDR2 SVGIG come from the germline V gene (reference sequence). V lost 1 base to trimming and J lost 1 base, with 13 bases between them. The CDR3 is 15 residues long. In DNA, the CDR3 is TGTGCCTGGAGTGGACTGCTAGCTGCCCAAGAGACCCAGTACTTC. Translating it yields CAWSGLLAAQETQYF.